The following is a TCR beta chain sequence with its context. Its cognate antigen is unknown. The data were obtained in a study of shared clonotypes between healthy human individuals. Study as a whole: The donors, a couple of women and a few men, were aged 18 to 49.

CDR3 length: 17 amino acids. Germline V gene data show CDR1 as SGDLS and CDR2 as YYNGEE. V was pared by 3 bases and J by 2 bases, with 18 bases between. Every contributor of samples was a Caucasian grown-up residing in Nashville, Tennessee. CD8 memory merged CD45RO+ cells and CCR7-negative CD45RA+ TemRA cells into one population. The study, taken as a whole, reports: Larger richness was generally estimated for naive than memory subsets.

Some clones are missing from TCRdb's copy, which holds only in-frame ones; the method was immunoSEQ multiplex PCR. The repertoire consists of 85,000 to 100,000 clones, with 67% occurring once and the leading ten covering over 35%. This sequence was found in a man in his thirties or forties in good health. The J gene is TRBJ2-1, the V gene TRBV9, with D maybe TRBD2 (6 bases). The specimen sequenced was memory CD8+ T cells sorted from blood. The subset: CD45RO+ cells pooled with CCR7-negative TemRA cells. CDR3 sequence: CASSAQTWDLAYNEQFF. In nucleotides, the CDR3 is TGTGCCAGCAGCGCCCAAACGTGGGACTTAGCCTACAATGAGCAGTTCTTC. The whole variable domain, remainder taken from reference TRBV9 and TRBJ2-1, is DSGVTQTPKHLITATGQRVTLRCSPRSGDLSVYWYQQSLDQGLQFLIQYYNGEERAKGNILERFSAQQFPDLHSELNLSSLELGDSALYFCASSAQTWDLAYNEQFFGPGTRLTVL.